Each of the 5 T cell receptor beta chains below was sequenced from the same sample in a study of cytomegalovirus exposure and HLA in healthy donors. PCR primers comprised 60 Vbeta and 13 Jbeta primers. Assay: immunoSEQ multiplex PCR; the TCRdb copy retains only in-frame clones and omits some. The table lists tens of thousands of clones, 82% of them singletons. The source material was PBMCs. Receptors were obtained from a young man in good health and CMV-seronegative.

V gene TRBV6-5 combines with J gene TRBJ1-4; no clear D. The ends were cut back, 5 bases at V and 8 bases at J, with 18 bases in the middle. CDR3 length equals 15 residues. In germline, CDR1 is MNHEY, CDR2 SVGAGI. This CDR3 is CASSPITERREKLFF. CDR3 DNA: TGTGCCAGCAGTCCCATCACTGAGCGAAGGGAAAAACTGTTTTTT.

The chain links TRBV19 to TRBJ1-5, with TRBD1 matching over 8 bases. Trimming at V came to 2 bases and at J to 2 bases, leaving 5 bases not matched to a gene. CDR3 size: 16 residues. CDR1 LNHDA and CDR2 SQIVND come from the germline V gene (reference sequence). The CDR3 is CASSILGQGGNQPQHF. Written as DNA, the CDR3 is TGTGCCAGTAGTATACTAGGACAGGGTGGCAATCAGCCCCAGCATTTT.

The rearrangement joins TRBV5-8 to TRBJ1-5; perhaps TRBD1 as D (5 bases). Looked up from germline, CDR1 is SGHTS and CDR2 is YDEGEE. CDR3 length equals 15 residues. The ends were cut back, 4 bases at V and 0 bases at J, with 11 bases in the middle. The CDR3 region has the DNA TGTGCCAGCAGCCCGGACACGTATAGCAATCAGCCCCAGCATTTT. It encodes CASSPDTYSNQPQHF.

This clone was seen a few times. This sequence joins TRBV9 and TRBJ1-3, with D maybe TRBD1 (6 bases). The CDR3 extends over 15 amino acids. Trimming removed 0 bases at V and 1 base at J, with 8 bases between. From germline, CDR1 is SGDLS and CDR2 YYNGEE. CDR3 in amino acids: CASSVDRVSGNTIYF. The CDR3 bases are TGTGCCAGCAGCGTAGACAGGGTGTCTGGAAACACCATATATTTT. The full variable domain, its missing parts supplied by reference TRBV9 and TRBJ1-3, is DSGVTQTPKHLITATGQRVTLRCSPRSGDLSVYWYQQSLDQGLQFLIQYYNGEERAKGNILERFSAQQFPDLHSELNLSSLELGDSALYFCASSVDRVSGNTIYFGEGSWLTVV.

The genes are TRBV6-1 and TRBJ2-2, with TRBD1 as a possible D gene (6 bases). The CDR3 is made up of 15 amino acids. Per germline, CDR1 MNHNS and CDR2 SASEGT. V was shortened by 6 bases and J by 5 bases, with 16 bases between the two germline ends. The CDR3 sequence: CASRPGHVDTGELFF. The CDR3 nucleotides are TGTGCCAGCAGGCCGGGACATGTGGATACCGGGGAGCTGTTTTTT.